The 27 T cell receptor beta chains below all came from one sample that was sequenced in a study of shared clonotypes between healthy human individuals. The protocol was immunoSEQ multiplex PCR, while the TCRdb copy is restricted to in-frame clones and leaves out a portion. Here the sample spans roughly 890,000 clones, about 92% being singletons. Naive CD8 cells, CD45RO-negative and positively selected for CCR7, excluded terminally differentiated effector memory CD45RA+ cells. Sequencing input: naive CD8+ T cells sorted from blood. Receptors were obtained from a young man in good health.

The chain carries TRBV2 and TRBJ1-1; no firm D call. Germline CDR1 SNHLY, CDR2 FYNNEI. The ends were cut back, 4 bases at V and 8 bases at J, with 17 bases in the middle. The length of the CDR3 is 14 residues. The CDR3 coding sequence is TGTGCCAGCAGTGGTTCCGCTCTTCTCCGAGAAGCTTTCTTT. It encodes CASSGSALLREAFF.

The chain employs TRBV7-9 and TRBJ2-3, with D possibly TRBD2 on 5 matching bases. The CDR3 is 14 residues long. V lost 5 bases and J 2 bases, leaving 11 bases between the germline ends. The germline gives CDR1 SEHNR, CDR2 FQNEAQ (reference sequence). The CDR3 loop is CASSPNRDTDTQYF. CDR3 sequence (DNA): TGTGCCAGCAGCCCGAACCGGGACACAGATACGCAGTATTTT.

The CDR3 sequence: CASSLGPDSYEQYF. The CDR3 coding sequence is TGTGCCAGCAGCTTAGGTCCTGATTCCTACGAGCAGTACTTC. The rearrangement uses TRBV7-6 and TRBJ2-7; D not certain. Trimming stripped 1 base from V and 1 base from J, with 8 bases between. The CDR3 runs to 14 residues. Germline-derived CDR1 and CDR2 are SGHVS and FNYEAQ. Supplemented by reference TRBV7-6 and TRBJ2-7, the full variable domain reads GAGVSQSPRYKVTKRGQDVALRCDPISGHVSLYWYRQALGQGPEFLTYFNYEAQQDKSGLPNDRFSAERPEGSISTLTIQRTEQRDSAMYRCASSLGPDSYEQYFGPGTRLTVT.

This rearrangement joins TRBV30 to TRBJ1-2, with D perhaps matching TRBD1 (6 bases). Germline V gives CDR1 GTSNPN, CDR2 SVGIG (reference sequence). V was clipped by 5 bases and J by 9 bases, with 16 bases between them. There are 12 residues in the CDR3. CDR3 in DNA: TGTGCCTGGGGGGACACCCGCTTAAGCTACACCTTC. It yields the protein CAWGDTRLSYTF.

The chain links TRBV9 to TRBJ2-2; D ambiguous. The CDR3 length is 14 residues. Per the germline V gene, CDR1 is SGDLS and CDR2 is YYNGEE. Trimming left V 3 bases short and J 3 bases short, with 9 bases between. CDR3 protein: CASSGSDYTGELFF. The CDR3 DNA reads as TGTGCCAGCAGCGGATCGGATTACACCGGGGAGCTGTTTTTT.

This clone came up once. The chain is built from TRBV7-2 and TRBJ2-7, with 9 nucleotides matching TRBD1. Unmatched junction bases numbered 6, after V lost 1 base and J lost 5 bases. Germline loops: CDR1 SGHTA, CDR2 FQGNSA. The CDR3 is 15 amino acids. In DNA form, the CDR3 reads TGTGCCAGCAGCTTAGGGCCGGGACAGGGAGACGAGCAGTACTTC. Amino acid sequence: CASSLGPGQGDEQYF.

The chain combines TRBV28 with TRBJ1-5; tentative D call: TRBD1 (6 bases). The germline V and J ends were trimmed by 6 bases and 1 base, with 19 bases remaining between them. CDR3 length equals 17 residues. From germline, CDR1 is MDHEN and CDR2 SYDVKM. The DNA for the CDR3 is TGTGCCAGCAGCAGTGACAGGAGGTTGGGAAGCAATCAGCCCCAGCATTTT. Encoded protein: CASSSDRRLGSNQPQHF.

The J gene is TRBJ2-1, the V gene TRBV4-1; D unclear. The germline V gene encodes CDR1 MGHRA and CDR2 YSYEKL. The CDR3 length is 16 residues. V gave up 0 bases and J gave up 0 bases, with 9 bases separating them. As DNA, the CDR3 is TGCGCCAGCAGCCAAGAACCTGAGAGCTCCTACAATGAGCAGTTCTTC. Translation gives CASSQEPESSYNEQFF.

This chain links TRBV4-3 with TRBJ2-3; 8 nucleotides match TRBD2. Trimming removed 1 base from V and 5 bases from J; junction bases left unmatched: 8. Germline assignment: CDR1 LGHNA and CDR2 YSLEER. The CDR3 is 16 amino acids. CDR3: CASSQAAGGRVDTQYF. CDR3 in DNA: TGCGCCAGCAGCCAAGCGGCGGGAGGCCGGGTAGATACGCAGTATTTT.

The V call is TRBV28, the J call TRBJ1-4; the match to TRBD1 covers 11 bases. The CDR3 is 18 residues long. The germline V gene encodes CDR1 MDHEN and CDR2 SYDVKM. The V segment lost 4 bases and the J segment 2 bases; nucleotides outside the gene matches: 9. Here the CDR3 DNA reads TGTGCCAGCAGTTCTCCGGGACAGGGGGGTAGGACTAATGAAAAACTGTTTTTT. This translates into CASSSPGQGGRTNEKLFF.

This clone showed up just a few times. This chain joins TRBV4-3 and TRBJ2-7, with 9 bases fitting TRBD1. J gave up 0 bases and V 0 bases, and 9 bases lay outside the gene matches. Germline CDR1 is LGHNA and CDR2 is YSLEER. The CDR3 length is 18 residues. The CDR3 protein is CASSQEWLGTGLSYEQYF. CDR3 nucleotides: TGCGCCAGCAGCCAAGAATGGCTTGGGACAGGGCTCTCCTACGAGCAGTACTTC.

The J gene is TRBJ2-7, the V gene TRBV11-2, with TRBD1 matching 9 bases. This CDR3 spans 13 amino acids. Trimming at V came to 10 bases and at J to 3 bases, leaving 7 bases not matched to a gene. Germline V gene sequence: CDR1 SGHAT, CDR2 FQNNGV. The CDR3 sequence is CAIRRTGDYEQYF. Written as DNA, the CDR3 is TGTGCCATAAGGAGGACAGGGGACTACGAGCAGTACTTC. Filled out from reference TRBV11-2 and TRBJ2-7, the complete variable domain reads EAGVAQSPRYKIIEKRQSVAFWCNPISGHATLYWYQQILGQGPKLLIQFQNNGVVDDSQLPKDRFSAERLKGVDSTLKIQPAKLEDSAVYLCAIRRTGDYEQYFGPGTRLTVT.

This clone was observed once. This sample includes further DNA sequences coding for the same CDR3. J is TRBJ2-7 and V is TRBV27, with D perhaps given as TRBD1 or TRBD2 (5 bases each). This CDR3 region has 14 residues. CDR1 and CDR2 from the germline V gene are MNHEY and SMNVEV (reference sequence). V gave up 2 bases and J gave up 2 bases, with 10 bases separating them. The CDR3 loop is CASSLGQGAYEQYF. Here the CDR3 DNA reads TGTGCCAGCAGTTTAGGTCAGGGAGCCTACGAGCAGTACTTC.

As to this clone: Other DNA sequences in this sample translate to the same CDR3. The chain employs TRBV15 and TRBJ2-3; D ambiguous. Germline CDR1 and CDR2: LNHNV and YYDKDF (reference sequence). The CDR3 spans 14 residues. V lost 1 base and J 0 bases, leaving 5 bases between the germline ends. The CDR3 is CATSRGSSTDTQYF. CDR3 bases: TGTGCCACCAGCAGAGGCAGTAGCACAGATACGCAGTATTTT.

This sequence joins TRBV27 and TRBJ1-2; D is perhaps TRBD1 (5 bases). Per the germline V gene, CDR1 is MNHEY and CDR2 is SMNVEV (reference sequence). The V end was cut by 4 bases, the J end by 8 bases, with 14 bases between. The CDR3 is made up of 13 amino acids. The CDR3 region is CASSSSRVLGYTF. CDR3 coding DNA: TGTGCCAGCAGTTCCTCCAGGGTTTTAGGCTACACCTTC.

As for this clone: The junction departs from germline at one end; a sequencing error may be responsible. The chain joins TRBV28 to TRBJ2-3, with D uncertain. Germline V gives CDR1 MDHEN, CDR2 SYDVKM. This CDR3 spans 11 amino acids. CDR3 residues: CATSLIDTQYF. CDR3 DNA sequence: TGTGCCACCAGTTTGATAGATACGCAGTATTTT. The complete variable domain, with remaining parts taken from reference TRBV28 and TRBJ2-3, reads DVKVTQSSRYLVKRTGEKVFLECVQDMDHENMFWYRQDPGLGLRLIYFSYDVKMKEKGDIPEGYSVSREKKERFSLILESASTNQTSMYLCATSLIDTQYFGPGTRLTVL.

This chain uses TRBV21-1 with TRBJ1-1; the DNA was not used to check the table's D call, TRBD1. TRBV21-1 represents a pseudogene. This CDR3 spans 16 amino acids. The CDR3 sequence is CASRGVVDTIRTEAFF. The CDR3 DNA sequence: TGTGCCAGCAGGGGCGTCGTAGACACAATTCGCACTGAAGCTTTCTTT.

The J gene is TRBJ2-2, the V gene TRBV5-4, with 12 nucleotides matching TRBD2. The length of the CDR3 is 17 residues. Germline loops: CDR1 SGHNT, CDR2 YYREEE (reference sequence). The V and J ends lost 0 bases and 4 bases, in that order; junction bases with no gene match: 4. CDR3 DNA: TGTGCCAGCAGCTTGGCGCCGGGACTAGCGGGCACCGGGGAGCTGTTTTTT. This gives the protein CASSLAPGLAGTGELFF.

This clone was detected only a few times. This rearrangement joins TRBV7-2 to TRBJ1-1; possible D gene TRBD1, 5 bases. The germline V and J ends were trimmed by 5 bases and 7 bases, with 11 bases remaining between them. CDR3 size: 12 residues. Per the germline V gene, CDR1 is SGHTA and CDR2 is FQGNSA. The CDR3 loop is CASSTRQNEAFF. The CDR3 DNA is TGTGCCAGCAGCACCCGACAGAATGAAGCTTTCTTT. Drawing the rest from reference TRBV7-2 and TRBJ1-1, the complete variable domain is GAGVSQSPSNKVTEKGKDVELRCDPISGHTALYWYRQSLGQGLEFLIYFQGNSAPDKSGLPSDRFSAERTGGSVSTLTIQRTQQEDSAVYLCASSTRQNEAFFGQGTRLTVV.

The rearrangement joins TRBV7-9 to TRBJ1-2; possibly TRBD1 for D (6 bases). V lost 5 bases to trimming and J lost 7 bases, with 20 bases between them. This CDR3 contains 15 residues. Germline assignment: CDR1 SEHNR and CDR2 FQNEAQ (reference sequence). CDR3 sequence reads: CASSQVQQGVFGYTF. The CDR3 bases are TGTGCCAGCAGCCAAGTGCAACAGGGAGTCTTTGGCTACACCTTC.

This clone was seen a single time. The CDR3 region has the DNA TGTGCCATCAGTGAGTGGAAAGATACAGATACGCAGTATTTT. Translation: CAISEWKDTDTQYF. The gene calls are TRBV10-3 and TRBJ2-3; the D is unclear. Germline V CDR1 and CDR2: ENHRY, SYGVKD. V lost 1 base and J 3 bases, leaving 8 bases between the germline ends. The CDR3 has 14 amino acids.

The rearrangement uses TRBV27 and TRBJ1-1; D may be TRBD1 (6 bases). Germline V gives CDR1 MNHEY, CDR2 SMNVEV (reference sequence). The V and J ends lost 6 bases and 0 bases respectively, with 14 bases between them. The length of the CDR3 is 15 residues. The CDR3 region is CASRSLQGMNTEAFF. The CDR3 DNA is TGTGCCAGCAGGAGTCTACAGGGTATGAACACTGAAGCTTTCTTT.

CDR3 sequence (DNA): TGTGCCAGCAGCTTGGTATGGGGCACTGAAAAACTGTTTTTT. This translates into CASSLVWGTEKLFF. The J gene is TRBJ1-4, the V gene TRBV5-5; D is perhaps TRBD1 (5 bases). Per germline, CDR1 SGHKS and CDR2 YYEKEE (reference sequence). Trimming pared 0 bases from V and 7 bases from J, leaving 10 bases between. The CDR3 covers 14 residues.

Concerning this clone itself: Other DNA sequences from this sample encode an identical CDR3 as well. The V and J genes are TRBV27 and TRBJ2-1; D remains ambiguous. V lost 4 bases, J lost 1 base, and 8 bases lay in between. Per germline, CDR1 MNHEY and CDR2 SMNVEV (reference sequence). CDR3 length equals 14 residues. The CDR3, as DNA: TGTGCCAGCAGTTCTGGCGGATCCTACAATGAGCAGTTCTTC. Its translation is CASSSGGSYNEQFF.

The chain employs TRBV27 and TRBJ2-2; 7 bases map to TRBD1. V lost 3 bases, J lost 4 bases, and 8 bases stayed unmatched. The CDR3 is 16 residues long. In germline, CDR1 is MNHEY, CDR2 SMNVEV (reference sequence). CDR3 residues: CASSLLTGTSTGELFF. The CDR3 DNA follows: TGTGCCAGCAGTTTGCTGACAGGGACGAGCACCGGGGAGCTGTTTTTT.

The rearrangement joins TRBV28 to TRBJ2-2, with 13 bases fitting TRBD2. Germline trimming cut 6 bases from V and 7 bases from J; bases unmatched to any gene: 11. Germline values: CDR1 MDHEN, CDR2 SYDVKM. The CDR3 contains 17 residues. The CDR3 bases are TGTGCCAGCAGCCTCCGGACTAGCGGGAGACAAGTCGGGGAGCTGTTTTTT. Its protein product is CASSLRTSGRQVGELFF.

Here the CDR3 DNA reads TGTGCCAGCAGCTTGGCCGTCTTACGGACAATCAAAAACATTCAGTACTTC. It codes for CASSLAVLRTIKNIQYF. The chain couples TRBV5-4 to TRBJ2-4, with D possibly being TRBD1 (5 bases). The CDR3 is 17 amino acids. Trimming pared 0 bases from V and 3 bases from J, leaving 16 bases between. Germline-derived CDR1 and CDR2 are SGHNT and YYREEE (reference sequence).